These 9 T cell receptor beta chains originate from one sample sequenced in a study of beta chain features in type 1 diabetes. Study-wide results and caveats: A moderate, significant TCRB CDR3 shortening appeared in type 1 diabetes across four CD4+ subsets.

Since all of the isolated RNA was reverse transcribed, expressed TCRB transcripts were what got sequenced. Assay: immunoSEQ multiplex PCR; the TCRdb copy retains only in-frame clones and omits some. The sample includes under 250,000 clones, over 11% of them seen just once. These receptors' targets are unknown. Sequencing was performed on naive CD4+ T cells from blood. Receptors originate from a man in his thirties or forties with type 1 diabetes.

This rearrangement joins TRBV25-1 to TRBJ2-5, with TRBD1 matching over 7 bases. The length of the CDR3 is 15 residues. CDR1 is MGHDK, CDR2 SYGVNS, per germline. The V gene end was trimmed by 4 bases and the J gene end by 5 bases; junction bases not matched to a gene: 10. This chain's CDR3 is CASSGVTRDSETQYF. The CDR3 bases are TGTGCCAGCAGTGGCGTCACCCGGGACAGCGAGACCCAGTACTTC.

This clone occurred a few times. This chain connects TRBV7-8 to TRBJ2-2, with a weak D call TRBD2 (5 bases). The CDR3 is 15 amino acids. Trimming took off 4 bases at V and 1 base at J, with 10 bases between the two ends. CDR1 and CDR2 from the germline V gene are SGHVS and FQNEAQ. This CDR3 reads CASSSARENTGELFF. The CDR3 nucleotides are TGTGCCAGCAGCTCGGCCCGGGAGAACACCGGGGAGCTGTTTTTT.

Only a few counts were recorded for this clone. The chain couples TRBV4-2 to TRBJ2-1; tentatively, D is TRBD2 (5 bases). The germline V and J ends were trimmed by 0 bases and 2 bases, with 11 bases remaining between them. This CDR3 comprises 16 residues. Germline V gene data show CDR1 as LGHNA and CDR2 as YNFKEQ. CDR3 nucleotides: TGTGCCAGCAGCCAAGATGGGAGCAATACCTACAATGAGCAGTTCTTC. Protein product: CASSQDGSNTYNEQFF.

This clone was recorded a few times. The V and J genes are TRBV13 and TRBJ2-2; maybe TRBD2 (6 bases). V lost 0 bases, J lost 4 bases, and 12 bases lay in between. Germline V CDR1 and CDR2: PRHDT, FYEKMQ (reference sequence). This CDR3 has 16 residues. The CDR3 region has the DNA TGTGCCAGCAGCTTAGGACTAGCAGTGGGCACCGGGGAGCTGTTTTTT. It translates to CASSLGLAVGTGELFF. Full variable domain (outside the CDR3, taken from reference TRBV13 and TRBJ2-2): AAGVIQSPRHLIKEKRETATLKCYPIPRHDTVYWYQQGPGQDPQFLISFYEKMQSDKGSIPDRFSAQQFSDYHSELNMSSLELGDSALYFCASSLGLAVGTGELFFGEGSRLTVL.

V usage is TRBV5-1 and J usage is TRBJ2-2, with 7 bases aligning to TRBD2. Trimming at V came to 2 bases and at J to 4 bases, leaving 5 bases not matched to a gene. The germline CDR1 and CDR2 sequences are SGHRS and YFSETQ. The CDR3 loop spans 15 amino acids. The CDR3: CASSLGLVSTGELFF. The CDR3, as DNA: TGCGCCAGCAGCTTAGGACTAGTCAGCACCGGGGAGCTGTTTTTT.

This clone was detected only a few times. The DNA of the CDR3 is TGCGCCAGCAGTCCCGGGACTAGCGGGATGGTCACGCAGTATTTT. Amino acid sequence: CASSPGTSGMVTQYF. V gene TRBV5-1 combines with J gene TRBJ2-3, with 13 nucleotides matching TRBD2. J gave up 9 bases and V 5 bases, and 9 bases lay outside the gene matches. CDR1 and CDR2 from the germline V gene are SGHRS and YFSETQ. The CDR3 has 15 amino acids.

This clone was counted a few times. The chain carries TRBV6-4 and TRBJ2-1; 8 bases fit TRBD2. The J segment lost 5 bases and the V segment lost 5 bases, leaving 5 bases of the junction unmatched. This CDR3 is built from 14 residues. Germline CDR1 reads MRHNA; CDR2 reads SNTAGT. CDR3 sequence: CASSRGGIDNEQFF. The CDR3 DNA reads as TGTGCCAGCAGTCGGGGGGGAATCGACAATGAGCAGTTCTTC.

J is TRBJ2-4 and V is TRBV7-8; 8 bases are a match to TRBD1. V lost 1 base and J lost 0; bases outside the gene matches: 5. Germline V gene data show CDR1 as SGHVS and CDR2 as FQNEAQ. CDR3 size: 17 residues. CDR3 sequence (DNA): TGTGCCAGCAGCTTAGGAGCAGGGGGCTTAGCCAAAAACATTCAGTACTTC. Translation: CASSLGAGGLAKNIQYF.

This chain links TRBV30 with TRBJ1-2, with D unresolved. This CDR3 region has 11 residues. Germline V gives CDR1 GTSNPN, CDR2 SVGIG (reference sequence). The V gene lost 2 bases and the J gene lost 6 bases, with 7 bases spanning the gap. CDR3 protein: CAWSRQDGYTF. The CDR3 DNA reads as TGTGCCTGGAGTCGGCAGGATGGCTACACCTTC.